Each of the 32 T cell receptor beta chains below was sequenced from the same sample in a study of T-cell reconstitution after alpha-beta-depleted transplantation in children. The TCRbeta library was prepared with unique molecular identifiers. One entry per CDR3 protein results from TCRdb running MiXCR on the PCR reads. Of 450,000 to 600,000 distinct CDR3 sequences listed, 10% to 15% are singletons. Source: PBMCs, mostly from graft donor cells, taken 360 days after TCRalphabeta/CD19-depleted stem cell transplant. These receptors were taken from a male patient younger than 18 who had a stem cell transplant for acute myeloid leukemia, so the T cells may come from the graft donor.

This clonotype showed up many times. The CDR3 nucleotides read TGTGCCAGCAGTCGATGGGACAGACTAAATTCACCCCTCCACTTT. It codes for CASSRWDRLNSPLHF. The rearrangement links TRBV28 to TRBJ1-6; 7 bases align to TRBD1. Germline CDR1 is MDHEN and CDR2 is SYDVKM. The CDR3 consists of 15 residues. The junction had 8 bases not matched to a gene; V was cut back by 5 bases and J by 7 bases.

This clonotype has only a few counts. This chain connects TRBV6-2 or TRBV6-3 to TRBJ2-1; 12 nucleotides agree with TRBD2. V lost 6 bases to trimming and J lost 5 bases; unmatched junction nucleotides: 2. Germline values: CDR1 MNHEY, CDR2 SVGEGT. This CDR3 spans 14 amino acids. CDR3 bases: TGTGCCAGCAGGAGACTAGCGGGAGACAATGAGCAGTTCTTC. Its translation is CASRRLAGDNEQFF.

This chain joins TRBV29-1 and TRBJ2-1, with 8 nucleotides matching TRBD1. Trimming removed 7 bases from V and 4 bases from J; junction bases left unmatched: 3. Germline loops: CDR1 SQVTM, CDR2 ANQGSEA. CDR3 length equals 12 residues. The CDR3 DNA is TGCAGCGGAACAGGGGGGTACAATGAGCAGTTCTTC. It encodes CSGTGGYNEQFF.

This chain joins TRBV19 and TRBJ2-2, with 10 bases identical to TRBD1. Germline assignment: CDR1 LNHDA and CDR2 SQIVND (reference sequence). The junction had 2 bases not matched to a gene; V was cut back by 6 bases and J by 4 bases. The CDR3 consists of 14 residues. CDR3 sequence reads: CASSRTGGTGELFF. The CDR3 bases are TGTGCCAGTAGCCGGACAGGGGGCACCGGGGAGCTGTTTTTT.

This clonotype was detected a few times. The gene calls are TRBV6-1 and TRBJ2-1, with D unclear. The CDR3 sequence is 13 residues long. CDR1 MNHNS and CDR2 SASEGT come from the germline V gene. The V gene lost 3 bases and the J gene lost 4 bases, with 7 bases spanning the gap. CDR3 nucleotide sequence: TGTGCCAGCAGTGATTTTGGTTACAATGAGCAGTTCTTC. This gives the protein CASSDFGYNEQFF.

This clonotype occurred many times. CDR3 bases: TGTGCCAGCAGCATTGGACCGTCGGAGGACGAGCAGTTCTTC. It yields the protein CASSIGPSEDEQFF. V is TRBV9 and J is TRBJ2-1, with D tentatively TRBD2 (5 bases). There are 14 residues in the CDR3. V was shortened by 4 bases and J by 10 bases, with 18 bases between the two germline ends. CDR1 and CDR2 (germline): SGDLS, YYNGEE.

V and J are TRBV7-2 and TRBJ2-5, with D uncertain. Germline CDR1 reads SGHTA; CDR2 reads FQGNSA. The CDR3 spans 14 residues. V lost 7 bases and J lost 1, with 13 bases in between. The CDR3 here is CASKAWPGQETQYF. The CDR3 region has the DNA TGTGCCAGCAAAGCTTGGCCAGGCCAAGAGACCCAGTACTTC.

V is TRBV5-1 and J is TRBJ2-1, with D tentatively TRBD1 (6 bases). The CDR3 contains 14 residues. Trimming took 0 bases from V and 7 from J, leaving 11 bases between them. CDR1 and CDR2 (germline): SGHRS, YFSETQ. This CDR3 reads CASSLDYQGNEQFF. CDR3 DNA: TGCGCCAGCAGCTTGGATTATCAGGGGAATGAGCAGTTCTTC.

This clonotype was picked up a small number of times. The J gene is TRBJ2-1, the V gene TRBV6-2 or TRBV6-3; D unresolved. With 4 bases removed from V and 10 bases from J, the gap between germline ends came to 11 bases. Germline V gives CDR1 MNHEY, CDR2 SVGEGT. The CDR3 covers 12 residues. The CDR3 DNA follows: TGTGCCAGCAGTTGGGAATGGTGGGAGCAGTTCTTC. It is translated as CASSWEWWEQFF.

This clonotype was detected a few times. The chain recombines TRBV9 with TRBJ2-3; D not certain. V was shortened by 0 bases and J by 0 bases, with 11 bases between the two germline ends. The germline gives CDR1 SGDLS, CDR2 YYNGEE. The CDR3 is 16 amino acids. This CDR3 is CASSVAPTESTDTQYF. The CDR3 DNA sequence: TGTGCCAGCAGCGTAGCCCCGACGGAGAGCACAGATACGCAGTATTTT.

The table lists this clonotype with a few counts. The V gene is TRBV9, the J gene TRBJ1-6; D is uncertain. V was pared by 2 bases and J by 7 bases, with 7 bases between. Germline V gives CDR1 SGDLS, CDR2 YYNGEE. The CDR3 has 13 residues. In DNA form, the CDR3 reads TGTGCCAGCAGCGTTCTCAGGAATTCACCCCTCCACTTT. Its protein is CASSVLRNSPLHF.

This clonotype was counted ten times or more. The chain employs TRBV5-1 and TRBJ2-1, with a tentative D call TRBD2 (5 bases). Germline V gene data show CDR1 as SGHRS and CDR2 as YFSETQ. CDR3 length: 15 amino acids. V was clipped by 0 bases and J by 4 bases, with 11 bases between them. The CDR3 is CASSLARGPYNEQFF. The CDR3 bases are TGCGCCAGCAGCTTGGCTCGCGGGCCTTACAATGAGCAGTTCTTC.

The chain recombines TRBV5-5 with TRBJ2-6; TRBD1 is a possible D gene (6 bases). The V and J ends lost 4 bases and 1 base respectively, with 15 bases between them. Germline V gives CDR1 SGHKS, CDR2 YYEKEE (reference sequence). The CDR3 length is 17 residues. The CDR3 nucleotides read TGTGCCAGCAGCCCAGGGGAACGGTTTTCTGGGGCCAACGTCCTGACTTTC. Its protein is CASSPGERFSGANVLTF.

This clonotype was recorded at least ten times. This chain links TRBV27 with TRBJ2-5; a possible D gene is TRBD1 (6 bases). Germline assignment: CDR1 MNHEY and CDR2 SMNVEV (reference sequence). V lost 3 bases, J lost 5 bases, and 13 bases lay in between. The length of the CDR3 is 14 residues. For the CDR3, the DNA is TGTGCCAGCAGTTTGACAGGACCCGTCGAGACCCAGTACTTC. Translating it yields CASSLTGPVETQYF.

The rearrangement joins TRBV24-1 to TRBJ2-1, with 8 bases aligning to TRBD2. The V and J ends lost 3 bases and 8 bases, in that order; junction bases with no gene match: 17. There are 18 residues in the CDR3. Germline V CDR1 and CDR2: KGHDR, SFDVKD. The CDR3 region is CATSDTRVGREGLDEQFF. In DNA, the CDR3 is TGTGCCACCAGTGATACCCGAGTGGGTCGGGAGGGCCTCGATGAGCAGTTCTTC.

This clonotype was observed a handful of times. The rearrangement links TRBV4-3 to TRBJ2-3, with unresolved D. V lost 4 bases and J 3 bases, leaving 23 bases between the germline ends. Germline-derived CDR1 and CDR2 are LGHNA and YSLEER. CDR3 length equals 18 residues. This chain's CDR3 is CASSPTTQSYLLTDTQYF. In nucleotides, the CDR3 is TGCGCCAGCAGCCCTACCACCCAGTCCTATCTTCTAACAGATACGCAGTATTTT.

V gene TRBV6-2 or TRBV6-3 combines with J gene TRBJ2-3; D possibly corresponds to TRBD2 (5 bases). V gave up 3 bases and J gave up 3 bases, with 25 bases separating them. The V gene's germline CDR1 is MNHEY and CDR2 SVGEGT. This CDR3 comprises 19 residues. The CDR3 loop is CASSYQVGQISTGTDTQYF. Written as DNA, the CDR3 is TGTGCCAGCAGTTATCAAGTCGGCCAAATCTCGACGGGGACAGATACGCAGTATTTT.

The rearrangement uses TRBV24-1 and TRBJ2-5; 8 bases align to TRBD1. V gave up 3 bases and J gave up 2 bases; unmatched junction bases: 7. Germline V CDR1 and CDR2: KGHDR, SFDVKD. This CDR3 region has 16 residues. This CDR3 reads CATSDPGQGRQETQYF. CDR3 sequence (DNA): TGTGCCACCAGTGATCCAGGACAGGGTCGGCAAGAGACCCAGTACTTC.

This clonotype was seen more than once but under ten times. The genes are TRBV9 and TRBJ2-5; 7 nucleotides line up with TRBD1. Per germline, CDR1 SGDLS and CDR2 YYNGEE. The CDR3 extends over 15 amino acids. Unmatched junction bases numbered 8, after V lost 4 bases and J lost 2 bases. The CDR3 nucleotides are TGTGCCAGCAGCCCTTTACCGACAGGGCAAGAGACCCAGTACTTC. Amino acids: CASSPLPTGQETQYF.

V gene TRBV4-3 combines with J gene TRBJ2-1; D is uncertain. The V end was cut by 0 bases, the J end by 3 bases, with 6 bases between. Germline values: CDR1 LGHNA, CDR2 YSLEER. The CDR3 consists of 14 residues. The CDR3 DNA sequence: TGCGCCAGCAGCCAAGATAGTGGCTACAATGAGCAGTTCTTC. Translation gives CASSQDSGYNEQFF.

This clonotype was detected a few times. This sequence joins TRBV20-1 and TRBJ2-1; D assignment may be TRBD1 or TRBD2 (5 bases each). Looked up from germline, CDR1 is DFQATT and CDR2 is SNEGSKA (reference sequence). The CDR3 sequence is 16 residues long. The V end was cut by 5 bases, the J end by 0 bases, with 17 bases between. In DNA form, the CDR3 reads TGCAGTGCTTTGGGGGAGCAGCTTTACTCCTACAATGAGCAGTTCTTC. Translated, it gives CSALGEQLYSYNEQFF.

The chain combines TRBV28 with TRBJ2-4, with 8 positions matching TRBD2. The V and J ends lost 3 bases and 9 bases, in that order; junction bases with no gene match: 13. Germline loops: CDR1 MDHEN, CDR2 SYDVKM. This CDR3 spans 16 amino acids. The CDR3 here is CASSFGPEREGIIQYF. The CDR3, as DNA: TGTGCCAGCAGTTTTGGGCCCGAACGGGAGGGGATCATTCAGTACTTC.

This chain connects TRBV20-1 to TRBJ2-3, with no clear D. The CDR3 covers 13 residues. Trimming shortened V by 2 bases and J by 5 bases, and 11 bases separated the two germline ends. Germline CDR1 and CDR2: DFQATT and SNEGSKA (reference sequence). Here the CDR3 reads CSARLRRRDTQYF. The CDR3, as DNA: TGCAGTGCTAGATTGCGAAGAAGAGATACGCAGTATTTT.

The sample holds many counts of this clonotype. The V gene is TRBV14, the J gene TRBJ2-2; no clear D gene. Germline values: CDR1 SGHDN, CDR2 FVKESK. There are 16 residues in the CDR3. V was shortened by 4 bases and J by 7 bases, with 19 bases between the two germline ends. The CDR3 protein is CASSPTIHPPFGELFF. DNA for the CDR3: TGTGCCAGCAGCCCCACTATCCACCCCCCCTTCGGGGAGCTGTTTTTT.

This clonotype was observed a handful of times. The chain carries TRBV12-3 or TRBV12-4 and TRBJ1-3, with D possibly TRBD1 on 5 matching bases. The CDR3 totals 16 residues. The V gene lost 3 bases and the J gene lost 0 bases, with 12 bases spanning the gap. As DNA, the CDR3 is TGTGCCAGCAGTTTGCCAGGGCGACACTCTGGAAACACCATATATTTT. This sequence encodes CASSLPGRHSGNTIYF.

This clonotype was recorded a few times. This sequence joins TRBV11-3 and TRBJ2-1; tentatively, D is TRBD2 (6 bases). V was cut by 0 bases and J by 7 bases, with 16 bases left in between. The CDR3 is 16 residues long. Germline V gives CDR1 SGHNT, CDR2 YENEEA. CDR3 in DNA: TGTGCCAGCAGCTTAGACGGGAGCCGCCTAGGGAATGAGCAGTTCTTC. It is translated as CASSLDGSRLGNEQFF.

This chain uses TRBV7-8 with TRBJ2-5; no clear D. V was cut by 0 bases and J by 5 bases, with 13 bases left in between. This CDR3 comprises 15 residues. CDR1 is SGHVS, CDR2 FQNEAQ, per germline. Here the CDR3 DNA reads TGTGCCAGCAGCTTAGCGAAGGGTATCGGGGAGACCCAGTACTTC. It translates to CASSLAKGIGETQYF.

This clonotype has only a few counts. The chain uses TRBV27 and TRBJ2-1; D not resolved. Trimming took off 4 bases at V and 6 bases at J, with 16 bases between the two ends. Germline CDR1 and CDR2: MNHEY and SMNVEV (reference sequence). The CDR3 spans 15 residues. The CDR3 DNA reads as TGTGCCAGCAGTTATCTGGTCAACCCCTCCAATGAGCAGTTCTTC. Protein sequence: CASSYLVNPSNEQFF.

The chain has TRBV20-1 and TRBJ2-3; D possibly corresponds to TRBD2 (5 bases). CDR3 size: 15 residues. Trimming removed 4 bases from V and 4 bases from J, with 18 bases in between. Germline V gives CDR1 DFQATT, CDR2 SNEGSKA (reference sequence). CDR3 sequence: CSAIPEGVIPDTQYF. In DNA, the CDR3 is TGCAGTGCTATCCCCGAGGGAGTCATCCCAGATACGCAGTATTTT.

This clonotype was seen a few times. This chain connects TRBV5-1 to TRBJ2-1; D remains ambiguous. Per germline, CDR1 SGHRS and CDR2 YFSETQ. Trimming took off 3 bases at V and 0 bases at J, with 7 bases between the two ends. The CDR3 spans 14 residues. CDR3 loop: CASSSLASYNEQFF. As DNA, the CDR3 is TGCGCCAGCAGCTCATTAGCCTCCTACAATGAGCAGTTCTTC.

The chain has TRBV3-1 and TRBJ2-1; maybe TRBD2 (6 bases). The CDR3 contains 19 residues. The ends were cut back, 3 bases at V and 0 bases at J, with 21 bases in the middle. The germline V gene encodes CDR1 LGHDT and CDR2 YNNKEL (reference sequence). The DNA for the CDR3 is TGTGCCAGCAGCCAGGAGCTTCGTCGGGGGATGAGCTCCTACAATGAGCAGTTCTTC. Its translation: CASSQELRRGMSSYNEQFF.

This clonotype was seen ten or more times. This chain links TRBV20-1 with TRBJ2-7; no reliable D call. The CDR3 consists of 14 residues. The germline gives CDR1 DFQATT, CDR2 SNEGSKA (reference sequence). The germline V and J ends were trimmed by 3 bases and 0 bases, with 12 bases remaining between them. CDR3 coding DNA: TGCAGTGCTAGCGACGACATACTCTCCTACGAGCAGTACTTC. Protein: CSASDDILSYEQYF.